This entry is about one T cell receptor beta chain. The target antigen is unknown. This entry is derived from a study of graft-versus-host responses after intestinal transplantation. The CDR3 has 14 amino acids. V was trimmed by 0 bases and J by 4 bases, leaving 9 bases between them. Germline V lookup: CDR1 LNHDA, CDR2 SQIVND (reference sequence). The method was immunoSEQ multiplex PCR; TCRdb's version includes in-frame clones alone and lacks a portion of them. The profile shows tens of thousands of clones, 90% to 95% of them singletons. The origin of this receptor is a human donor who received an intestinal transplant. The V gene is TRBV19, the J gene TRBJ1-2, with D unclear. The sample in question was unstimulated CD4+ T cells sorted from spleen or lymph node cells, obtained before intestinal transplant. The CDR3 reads CASSIEDGGYGYTF. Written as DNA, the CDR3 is TGTGCCAGTAGTATAGAAGACGGCGGCTATGGCTACACCTTC.